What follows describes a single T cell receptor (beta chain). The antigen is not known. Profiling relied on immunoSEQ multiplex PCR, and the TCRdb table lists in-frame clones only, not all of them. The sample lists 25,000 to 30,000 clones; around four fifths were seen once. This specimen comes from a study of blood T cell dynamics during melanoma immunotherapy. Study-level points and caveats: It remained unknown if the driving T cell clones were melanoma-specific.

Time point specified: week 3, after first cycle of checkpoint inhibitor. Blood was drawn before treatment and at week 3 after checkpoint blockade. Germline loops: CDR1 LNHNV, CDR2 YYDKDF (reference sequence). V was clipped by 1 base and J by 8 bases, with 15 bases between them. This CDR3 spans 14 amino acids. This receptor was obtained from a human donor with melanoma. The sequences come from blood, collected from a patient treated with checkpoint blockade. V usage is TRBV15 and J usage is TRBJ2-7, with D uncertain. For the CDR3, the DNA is TGTGCCACCAGCAGAGGCAAGGACGGTGTGAAGCAGTACTTC. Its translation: CATSRGKDGVKQYF.